Each of the 21 T cell receptor beta chains below was sequenced from the same sample in a study of shared clonotypes between healthy human individuals. Produced via immunoSEQ multiplex PCR; TCRdb's table is partial and in-frame only. The sample holds some 2 million clones, roughly 94% seen once. Specimen: naive CD4+ T cells sorted from blood. The subset was: CD45RA+ positively selected. These receptors originate from a man aged 18 to 30 in good health.

J is TRBJ1-6 and V is TRBV7-2; D is unresolved. CDR3 length equals 11 residues. From germline, CDR1 is SGHTA and CDR2 FQGNSA. With 0 bases removed from V and 13 bases from J, the gap between germline ends came to 4 bases. The CDR3 DNA follows: TGTGCCAGCAGCTTAGCGGGGCCCCTCCACTTT. Translating it yields CASSLAGPLHF.

V usage is TRBV15 and J usage is TRBJ2-7, with TRBD1 as a possible D gene (6 bases). The CDR3 loop spans 17 amino acids. Trimming shortened V by 0 bases and J by 2 bases, and 17 bases separated the two germline ends. The germline V gene encodes CDR1 LNHNV and CDR2 YYDKDF (reference sequence). CDR3 sequence reads: CATSRDTRTVSAYEQYF. CDR3 nucleotides: TGTGCCACCAGCAGAGATACCCGGACAGTCTCGGCCTACGAGCAGTACTTC.

This clone was observed once. The rearrangement joins TRBV18 to TRBJ1-6, with TRBD1 as a possible D gene (5 bases). CDR3 size: 16 residues. V was clipped by 3 bases and J by 7 bases, with 16 bases between them. Per germline, CDR1 KGHSH and CDR2 LQKENI. The CDR3, as DNA: TGTGCCAGCTCACCTTTCCAGGGTGGGTTCAATTCACCCCTCCACTTT. Protein product: CASSPFQGGFNSPLHF.

This clone was recorded only once. V and J are TRBV15 and TRBJ2-7; TRBD1 agrees at 8 bases. Germline V CDR1 and CDR2: LNHNV, YYDKDF (reference sequence). Trimming cost V 5 bases and J 3 bases; bases outside gene matches: 12. The CDR3 totals 16 residues. CDR3 nucleotides: TGTGCCACCAGCCCTATTGCGACAGGGGCTATCTACGAGCAGTACTTC. It encodes CATSPIATGAIYEQYF.

This chain connects TRBV6-1 to TRBJ1-5, with D tentatively TRBD1 (5 bases). CDR1 and CDR2 (germline): MNHNS, SASEGT. Trimming removed 6 bases from V and 3 bases from J, with 15 bases in between. The CDR3 sequence is 15 residues long. This chain's CDR3 is CASSAYRTPNQPQHF. CDR3 nucleotides: TGTGCCAGCAGCGCGTACAGGACACCCAATCAGCCCCAGCATTTT.

This chain links TRBV9 with TRBJ2-7, with 7 bases fitting TRBD2. CDR1 and CDR2 (germline): SGDLS, YYNGEE. This CDR3 has 15 residues. With 2 bases clipped from V and 2 bases from J, the junction kept 7 bases outside the gene matches. CDR3 bases: TGTGCCAGCAGCGTGTCTAGCGGAGGGACCTACGAGCAGTACTTC. This gives the protein CASSVSSGGTYEQYF.

The rearrangement links TRBV9 to TRBJ2-3; 7 bases match TRBD2. V lost 2 bases, J lost 0 bases, and 6 bases stayed unmatched. Germline values: CDR1 SGDLS, CDR2 YYNGEE. CDR3 length: 16 residues. The CDR3: CASSVSSGTSTDTQYF. CDR3 in DNA: TGTGCCAGCAGCGTGAGCAGCGGGACTAGCACAGATACGCAGTATTTT.

This chain connects TRBV11-2 to TRBJ2-7, with 7 nucleotides matching TRBD1. Germline V lookup: CDR1 SGHAT, CDR2 FQNNGV. Trimming took 6 bases from V and 1 from J; bases not matched to a gene: 9. The CDR3 spans 15 residues. The CDR3 DNA sequence: TGTGCCAGCAGAAAACCAGGGGGAAGTTCCTACGAGCAGTACTTC. Its translation: CASRKPGGSSYEQYF.

This clone was detected only once. The V gene is TRBV11-1, the J gene TRBJ2-1; D might be TRBD1 (6 bases). The length of the CDR3 is 16 residues. Germline V gene lookup returns CDR1 SGHAT and CDR2 FQDESV (reference sequence). V was shortened by 4 bases and J by 0 bases, with 13 bases between the two germline ends. The CDR3 bases are TGTGCCAGCAGCTATACAGGGTCGACCTCCTACAATGAGCAGTTCTTC. Residues: CASSYTGSTSYNEQFF.

This chain uses TRBV5-1 with TRBJ2-7; D unclear. V gave up 7 bases and J gave up 4 bases, with 15 bases separating them. Germline loops: CDR1 SGHRS, CDR2 YFSETQ. This CDR3 has 13 amino acids. The CDR3: CASPYSGRYEQYF. CDR3 nucleotide sequence: TGCGCCAGCCCCTATTCGGGTCGGTACGAGCAGTACTTC.

The chain links TRBV27 to TRBJ2-1; D is possibly TRBD1 or TRBD2 (6 bases each). Germline CDR1 and CDR2: MNHEY and SMNVEV (reference sequence). Deletions cut 5 bases from V and 5 bases from J, with 19 bases between. The CDR3 length is 16 residues. CDR3 DNA sequence: TGTGCCAGCAGTCCCGCCCGAGGGGGGACACACAATGAGCAGTTCTTC. It specifies CASSPARGGTHNEQFF.

V is TRBV9 and J is TRBJ2-3; D is uncertain. Germline V gene data show CDR1 as SGDLS and CDR2 as YYNGEE. Trimming pared 4 bases from V and 0 bases from J, leaving 9 bases between. The CDR3 has 14 residues. Written as DNA, the CDR3 is TGTGCCAGCAGCCCCCGACCGAGCACAGATACGCAGTATTTT. Translating it yields CASSPRPSTDTQYF.

To note about this clone: The sample carries other DNA sequences with the same CDR3. The rearrangement uses TRBV9 and TRBJ2-5; TRBD2 matches 8 bases. V lost 0 bases and J lost 5; bases outside the gene matches: 3. Looked up from germline, CDR1 is SGDLS and CDR2 is YYNGEE. This CDR3 has 14 residues. The CDR3 region has the DNA TGTGCCAGCAGCGTAGGTCCGGGAGGGGAGACCCAGTACTTC. It codes for CASSVGPGGETQYF.

This chain links TRBV19 with TRBJ1-2; D not certain. Trimming removed 6 bases from V and 2 bases from J, with 13 bases in between. CDR1 is LNHDA, CDR2 SQIVND, per germline (reference sequence). The CDR3 length is 14 residues. As DNA, the CDR3 is TGTGCCAGTAGCGTACCAGGAGAAAACTATGGCTACACCTTC. It translates to CASSVPGENYGYTF.

Of note for this clone: Other DNA sequences in this specimen translate into the identical CDR3. The J gene is TRBJ1-2, the V gene TRBV2; the match to TRBD1 covers 9 bases. Germline lookup yields CDR1 SNHLY and CDR2 FYNNEI. This CDR3 is 13 amino acids long. The V and J ends lost 8 bases and 0 bases, in that order; junction bases with no gene match: 1. The DNA of the CDR3 is TGTGCCAGCGGGACAGGGACTAACTATGGCTACACCTTC. It encodes CASGTGTNYGYTF.

The V call is TRBV5-4, the J call TRBJ2-7, with 10 bases aligning to TRBD1. With V trimmed by 4 bases and J by 1 base, 8 bases remained unmatched. CDR1 is SGHNT and CDR2 is YYREEE in the germline V gene (reference sequence). This CDR3 is 16 amino acids long. CDR3 region: CASSQTGQGISYEQYF. The CDR3 DNA is TGTGCCAGCAGCCAAACGGGACAGGGGATTTCCTACGAGCAGTACTTC.

Note on this clone: Other DNA sequences in the same sample also yield this CDR3. The chain is built from TRBV18 and TRBJ2-7; possibly TRBD1 for D (7 bases). Trimming removed 1 base at V and 6 bases at J, with 10 bases between. The length of the CDR3 is 13 residues. Germline CDR1 and CDR2: KGHSH and LQKENI. CDR3: CASSPQQGGEQYF. CDR3 coding DNA: TGTGCCAGCTCACCACAGCAGGGGGGCGAGCAGTACTTC.

This chain joins TRBV6-4 and TRBJ2-1; D may be TRBD1 (5 bases). Germline CDR1 is MRHNA and CDR2 is SNTAGT. V dropped 6 bases and J dropped 2 bases, with 23 bases sitting between them. The CDR3 has 18 residues. CDR3 region: CASSRDATRVGTYNEQFF. The CDR3 nucleotides are TGTGCCAGCAGCCGAGATGCTACCAGGGTTGGTACCTACAATGAGCAGTTCTTC.

V usage is TRBV7-9 and J usage is TRBJ2-5, with D possibly TRBD2 on 6 matching bases. CDR1 SEHNR and CDR2 FQNEAQ come from the germline V gene (reference sequence). V lost 1 base and J 5 bases, leaving 17 bases between the germline ends. This CDR3 is built from 16 residues. The CDR3 reads CASSLGRGIWEETQYF. In nucleotides, the CDR3 is TGTGCCAGCAGCTTAGGGCGGGGTATATGGGAGGAGACCCAGTACTTC.

Of note for this clone: Additional DNA sequences in this sample encode the identical CDR3. The chain uses TRBV6-6 and TRBJ2-7; 8 bases match TRBD2. Germline V gene lookup returns CDR1 MNHNY and CDR2 SVGAGI (reference sequence). Germline trimming cut 3 bases from V and 3 bases from J; bases unmatched to any gene: 1. This CDR3 has 13 residues. The CDR3 nucleotides are TGTGCCAGCAGTTATAGCGGGGACTACGAGCAGTACTTC. It specifies CASSYSGDYEQYF.

J is TRBJ2-3 and V is TRBV10-1; 8 bases are a match to TRBD2. This CDR3 comprises 15 residues. CDR1 is WNHNN and CDR2 is SYGVQD in the germline V gene (reference sequence). V lost 3 bases to trimming and J lost 5 bases; unmatched junction nucleotides: 7. CDR3 residues: CASSDRGGPRDTQYF. In DNA, the CDR3 is TGCGCCAGCAGTGATCGCGGGGGGCCGAGAGATACGCAGTATTTT.